The sample holds a few counts of the clone carrying this TCR beta chain. The data belong to a study of blood T cell repertoires in COVID-19. For the study at large: The study drew acute and convalescent COVID-19 samples from the United States, Italy and Spain. T cells, B-cell-depleted T cells, or PBMCs supplied cDNA or gDNA.

Original processing notes: The authors estimated nucleated cell counts from reference gene primer amplification. Data came from immunoSEQ multiplex PCR; TCRdb stores just in-frame clones and leaves some out. V and J calls and clone size are given by that table; D and trimming were obtained from the DNA. Among 80,000 to 85,000 clones listed, about 80% were seen once. The germline V gene encodes CDR1 SNHLY and CDR2 FYNNEI. Trimming at V came to 6 bases and at J to 3 bases, leaving 13 bases not matched to a gene. This CDR3 contains 19 residues. The clonotype was recovered from a human donor in a cohort sampled during active COVID-19. The chain joins TRBV2 to TRBJ2-3, with 15 bases aligning to TRBD2. The sample consisted of peripheral blood. This chain's CDR3 is CASRKGLAGGGLWTDTQYF. The CDR3 DNA is TGTGCCAGCAGGAAGGGACTAGCGGGGGGTGGGTTATGGACAGATACGCAGTATTTT.